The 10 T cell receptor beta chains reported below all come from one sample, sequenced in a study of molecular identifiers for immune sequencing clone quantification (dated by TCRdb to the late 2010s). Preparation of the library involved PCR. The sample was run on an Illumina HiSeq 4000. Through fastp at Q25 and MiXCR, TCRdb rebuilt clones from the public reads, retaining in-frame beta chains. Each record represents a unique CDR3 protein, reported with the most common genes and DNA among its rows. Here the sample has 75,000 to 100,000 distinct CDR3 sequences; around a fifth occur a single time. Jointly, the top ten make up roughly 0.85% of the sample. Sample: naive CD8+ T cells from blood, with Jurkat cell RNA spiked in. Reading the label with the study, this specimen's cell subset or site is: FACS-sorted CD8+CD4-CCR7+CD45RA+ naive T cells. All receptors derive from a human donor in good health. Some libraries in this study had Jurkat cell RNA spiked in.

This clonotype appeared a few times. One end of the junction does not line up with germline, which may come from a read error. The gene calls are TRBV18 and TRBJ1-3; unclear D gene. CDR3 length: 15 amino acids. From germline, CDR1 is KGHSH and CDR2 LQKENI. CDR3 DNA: TGTGCCGGCTCACCACCGGGGAACTCTGGAAACACCATATATTTT. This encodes CAGSPPGNSGNTIYF.

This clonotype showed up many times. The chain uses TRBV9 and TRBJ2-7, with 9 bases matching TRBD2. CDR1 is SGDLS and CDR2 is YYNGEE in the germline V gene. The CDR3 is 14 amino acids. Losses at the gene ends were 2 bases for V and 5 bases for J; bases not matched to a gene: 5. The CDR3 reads CASSVSGSQHEQYF. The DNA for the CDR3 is TGTGCCAGCAGCGTTAGCGGGAGTCAGCACGAGCAGTACTTC.

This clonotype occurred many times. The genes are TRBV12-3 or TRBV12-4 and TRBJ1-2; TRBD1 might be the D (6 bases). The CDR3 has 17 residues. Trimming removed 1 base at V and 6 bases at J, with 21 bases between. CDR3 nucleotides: TGTGCCAGCAGTTTAGAATACAGGGTGGGTAAGGACGATGGCTACACCTTC. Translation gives CASSLEYRVGKDDGYTF.

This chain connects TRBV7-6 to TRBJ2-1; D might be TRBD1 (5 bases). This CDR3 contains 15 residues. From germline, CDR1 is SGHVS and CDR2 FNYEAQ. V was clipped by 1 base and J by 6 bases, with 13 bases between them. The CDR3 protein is CASSLVLDISNEQFF. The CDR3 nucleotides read TGTGCCAGCAGCTTAGTTCTGGACATTTCCAATGAGCAGTTCTTC.

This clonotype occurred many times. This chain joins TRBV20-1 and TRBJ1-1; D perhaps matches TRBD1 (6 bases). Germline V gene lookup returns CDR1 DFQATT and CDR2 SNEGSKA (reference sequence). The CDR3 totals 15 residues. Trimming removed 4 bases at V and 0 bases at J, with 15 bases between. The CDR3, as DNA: TGCAGTGCTATCTCCACAGGGTTATTGAACACTGAAGCTTTCTTT. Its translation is CSAISTGLLNTEAFF.

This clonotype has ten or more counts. The CDR3 spells CASSWGQSNQPQHF. The CDR3 nucleotides are TGTGCCAGCAGCTGGGGACAGTCAAATCAGCCCCAGCATTTT. The V and J genes are TRBV13 and TRBJ1-5, with 7 bases matching TRBD1. Trimming cost V 4 bases and J 4 bases; bases outside gene matches: 4. This CDR3 has 14 amino acids. Germline lookup yields CDR1 PRHDT and CDR2 FYEKMQ (reference sequence). Full variable domain (outside the CDR3, taken from reference TRBV13 and TRBJ1-5): AAGVIQSPRHLIKEKRETATLKCYPIPRHDTVYWYQQGPGQDPQFLISFYEKMQSDKGSIPDRFSAQQFSDYHSELNMSSLELGDSALYFCASSWGQSNQPQHFGDGTRLSIL.

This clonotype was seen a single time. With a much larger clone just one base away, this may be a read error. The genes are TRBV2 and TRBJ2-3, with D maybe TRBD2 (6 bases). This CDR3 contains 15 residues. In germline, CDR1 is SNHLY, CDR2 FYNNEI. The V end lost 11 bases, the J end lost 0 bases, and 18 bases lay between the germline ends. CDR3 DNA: TGTGCCGGATCCGGGGGTGGGGGTAGCACAGATACGCAGTATTTT. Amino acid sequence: CAGSGGGGSTDTQYF. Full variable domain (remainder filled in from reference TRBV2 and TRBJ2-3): EPEVTQTPSHQVTQMGQEVILRCVPISNHLYFYWYRQILGQKVEFLVSFYNNEISEKSEIFDDQFSVERPDGSNFTLKIRSTKLEDSAMYFCAGSGGGGSTDTQYFGPGTRLTVL.

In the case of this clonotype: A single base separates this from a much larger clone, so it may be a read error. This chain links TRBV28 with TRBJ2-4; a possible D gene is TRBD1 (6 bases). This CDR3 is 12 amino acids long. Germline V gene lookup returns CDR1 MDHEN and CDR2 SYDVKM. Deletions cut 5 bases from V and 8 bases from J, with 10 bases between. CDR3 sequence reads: CASSLRGDIQYF. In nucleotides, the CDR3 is TGTGCCAGCAGTCTCAGGGGTGACATTCAGTACTTC.

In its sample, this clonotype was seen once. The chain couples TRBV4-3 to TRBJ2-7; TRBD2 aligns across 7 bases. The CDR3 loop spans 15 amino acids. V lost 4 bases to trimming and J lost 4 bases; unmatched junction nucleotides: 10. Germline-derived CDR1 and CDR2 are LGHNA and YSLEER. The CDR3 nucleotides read TGCGCCAGCAGCCCTGGTCGGGACGGGAGGTACGAGCAGTACTTC. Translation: CASSPGRDGRYEQYF.

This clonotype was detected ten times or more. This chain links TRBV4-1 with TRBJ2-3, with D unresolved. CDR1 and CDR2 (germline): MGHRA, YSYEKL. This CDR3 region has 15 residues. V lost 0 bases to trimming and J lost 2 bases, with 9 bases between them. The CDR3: CASSQDPTYTDTQYF. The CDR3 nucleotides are TGCGCCAGCAGCCAAGATCCGACCTACACAGATACGCAGTATTTT.